These 18 T cell receptor beta chains came from one sample sequenced in a study of T-cell memory formation after mild COVID-19. Via MiXCR, TCRdb re-called the 5' RACE reads, giving one row per CDR3 protein. Of 560,000 or so distinct CDR3 sequences listed, approximately 15% were seen once; the top ten hold roughly 7.7%. Sequencing input: PBMCs or a T cell subset sorted from them (not recorded which). Receptors were obtained from an adult woman who had mild COVID-19 (a few samples of this study predate the infection). Cell type and time point are not known.

This clonotype was recorded only once. The chain uses TRBV7-2 and TRBJ1-1; tentative D call: TRBD1 (5 bases). CDR1 is SGHTA, CDR2 FQGNSA, per germline. The CDR3 is made up of 12 amino acids. Trimming shortened V by 8 bases and J by 4 bases, and 11 bases separated the two germline ends. The CDR3 bases are TGTGCCAGCCGGGGGTCGGGCACTGAAGCTTTCTTT. As protein: CASRGSGTEAFF.

This sequence joins TRBV9 and TRBJ2-2; TRBD2 aligns across 14 bases. Germline values: CDR1 SGDLS, CDR2 YYNGEE. Trimming removed 3 bases from V and 0 bases from J; junction bases left unmatched: 7. The CDR3 length is 19 residues. The CDR3 sequence is CASSGGTSGGLANTGELFF. The CDR3 coding sequence is TGTGCCAGCAGCGGAGGGACTAGCGGGGGCCTCGCGAACACCGGGGAGCTGTTTTTT.

The J gene is TRBJ2-7, the V gene TRBV21-1; no DNA check was done on the table's D call, TRBD1. TRBV21-1 is listed as a pseudogene. The CDR3 is made up of 14 amino acids. CDR3 protein: CASSKEGGAHEQYF. CDR3 nucleotides: TGTGCCAGCAGCAAAGAGGGGGGGGCCCACGAGCAGTACTTC.

This clonotype was detected many times. V is TRBV12-5 and J is TRBJ1-2; 7 bases fit TRBD1. V gave up 4 bases and J gave up 8 bases; unmatched junction bases: 4. This CDR3 spans 12 amino acids. The germline gives CDR1 LGHNT, CDR2 FRNRAP. In nucleotides, the CDR3 is TGTGCTAGTGGTTCCACAGGGGTCGGCTACACCTTC. Translation: CASGSTGVGYTF.

CDR3 nucleotides: TGTGCCAGCAGTCCCTTCGAGGAGACCCAGTACTTC. It specifies CASSPFEETQYF. This sequence joins TRBV12-3 or TRBV12-4 and TRBJ2-5; no definite D call. V was trimmed by 5 bases and J by 5 bases, leaving 9 bases between them. The CDR3 consists of 12 residues.

The chain uses TRBV5-1 and TRBJ2-2, with D tentatively TRBD2 (7 bases). CDR3 length: 20 amino acids. Germline V gives CDR1 SGHRS, CDR2 YFSETQ. With 4 bases removed from V and 1 base from J, the gap between germline ends came to 26 bases. The CDR3: CASSPGDGGPHPLNTGELFF. The CDR3 nucleotides read TGCGCCAGCAGCCCGGGGGACGGGGGGCCCCACCCCCTGAACACCGGGGAGCTGTTTTTT.

This chain joins TRBV9 and TRBJ2-3; the D gene is possibly TRBD1 (6 bases). CDR1 and CDR2 (germline): SGDLS, YYNGEE. The V end was cut by 3 bases, the J end by 5 bases, with 10 bases between. This CDR3 spans 13 amino acids. CDR3 sequence: CASSAGTQDTQYF. In DNA, the CDR3 is TGTGCCAGCAGCGCAGGGACACAAGATACGCAGTATTTT.

This chain connects TRBV20-1 to TRBJ2-3; the D gene is possibly TRBD2 (6 bases). The germline CDR1 and CDR2 sequences are DFQATT and SNEGSKA (reference sequence). The CDR3 is made up of 12 amino acids. With 8 bases removed from V and 2 bases from J, the gap between germline ends came to 11 bases. DNA for the CDR3: TGCAGTATTACTAGCCCCACAGATACGCAGTATTTT. Its protein is CSITSPTDTQYF.

The chain carries TRBV3-1 and TRBJ2-7; 7 nucleotides agree with TRBD1. V trimming: 1 base; J trimming: 3 bases; junction bases outside the gene matches: 6. CDR1 is LGHDT, CDR2 YNNKEL, per germline (reference sequence). This CDR3 contains 15 residues. The CDR3 loop reads CASSQVGQAIYEQYF. The CDR3 nucleotides are TGTGCCAGCAGCCAAGTTGGACAGGCGATCTACGAGCAGTACTTC.

This clonotype occurred a few times. The chain couples TRBV20-1 to TRBJ1-6; D not resolved. Germline V gene lookup returns CDR1 DFQATT and CDR2 SNEGSKA (reference sequence). Trimming stripped 1 base from V and 7 bases from J, with 14 bases between. This CDR3 comprises 15 residues. CDR3 protein: CSARGVDRLNSPLHF. The CDR3 bases are TGCAGTGCTAGAGGAGTGGACCGCCTCAATTCACCCCTCCACTTT.

This clonotype showed up just a few times. The chain is built from TRBV7-2 and TRBJ1-1; D is ambiguous. The CDR3 spans 17 residues. Germline V gene data show CDR1 as SGHTA and CDR2 as FQGNSA. V lost 1 base and J lost 1, with 16 bases in between. CDR3 amino acids: CASSLVSQAVRNTEAFF. The CDR3 DNA follows: TGTGCCAGCAGCTTAGTATCCCAGGCGGTGAGGAACACTGAAGCTTTCTTT.

This clonotype was picked up many times. This chain joins TRBV9 and TRBJ1-1; D not resolved. The CDR3 sequence is 13 residues long. V gave up 0 bases and J gave up 4 bases, with 7 bases separating them. Germline V gives CDR1 SGDLS, CDR2 YYNGEE. The chain's CDR3 is CASSVGVVTEAFF. DNA of the CDR3: TGTGCCAGCAGCGTAGGGGTGGTCACTGAAGCTTTCTTT.

This chain joins TRBV7-3 and TRBJ2-7; possibly TRBD2 for D (5 bases). In germline, CDR1 is SGHTA, CDR2 FQGTGA. V lost 5 bases and J 6 bases, leaving 14 bases between the germline ends. This CDR3 has 13 amino acids. The CDR3: CASSQPRACEQYF. In nucleotides, the CDR3 is TGTGCCAGCAGCCAGCCGCGGGCTTGCGAGCAGTACTTC.

The gene calls are TRBV20-1 and TRBJ2-7; D gene ambiguous. This CDR3 spans 11 amino acids. V shed 7 bases and J shed 3 bases, with 10 bases lying between them. CDR1 DFQATT and CDR2 SNEGSKA come from the germline V gene (reference sequence). The CDR3 spells CSGIEVYEQYF. CDR3 sequence (DNA): TGCAGTGGGATAGAGGTCTACGAGCAGTACTTC.

This chain joins TRBV20-1 and TRBJ2-3, with 7 bases that match TRBD1. J gave up 7 bases and V 1 base, and 5 bases lay outside the gene matches. This CDR3 is built from 13 residues. The germline gives CDR1 DFQATT, CDR2 SNEGSKA (reference sequence). CDR3 protein: CSARALQGYTQYF. The DNA for the CDR3 is TGCAGTGCTAGAGCATTACAGGGGTATACGCAGTATTTT.

The rearrangement joins TRBV7-9 to TRBJ2-1; 7 nucleotides match TRBD2. V shed 9 bases, J shed 2 bases, and the junction held 4 bases outside the gene matches. The CDR3 consists of 13 residues. Germline loops: CDR1 SEHNR, CDR2 FQNEAQ (reference sequence). The CDR3 spells CASERGTYNEQFF. The CDR3 bases are TGTGCCAGTGAGCGGGGCACCTACAATGAGCAGTTCTTC. The complete variable domain, with remaining parts taken from reference TRBV7-9 and TRBJ2-1, reads DTGVSQNPRHKITKRGQNVTFRCDPISEHNRLYWYRQTLGQGPEFLTYFQNEAQLEKSRLLSDRFSAERPKGSFSTLEIQRTEQGDSAMYLCASERGTYNEQFFGPGTRLTVL.

The rearrangement links TRBV7-3 to TRBJ2-2, with 9 bases matching TRBD2. The length of the CDR3 is 16 residues. The V and J ends lost 5 bases and 6 bases, in that order; junction bases with no gene match: 10. CDR1 is SGHTA and CDR2 is FQGTGA in the germline V gene. Here the CDR3 reads CASSPQREVFPGELFF. CDR3 DNA: TGTGCCAGCAGCCCACAGCGGGAGGTCTTCCCCGGGGAGCTGTTTTTT.

At least ten counts were recorded for this clonotype. The V gene is TRBV7-7, the J gene TRBJ2-2, with D perhaps TRBD1 (6 bases). The CDR3 consists of 14 residues. Germline-derived CDR1 and CDR2 are SSHAT and FNYEAQ (reference sequence). V lost 10 bases and J lost 1, with 13 bases in between. CDR3 in amino acids: CAIVPQGNTGELFF. CDR3 sequence (DNA): TGTGCCATCGTCCCACAGGGGAACACCGGGGAGCTGTTTTTT.